Here is one T cell receptor (beta chain) with its context. Its antigen remains unidentified. Qualities for individual bases were not recorded, and no much larger clone is one base off. Systemically healthy Caucasian individuals from Russia, some 40 in total and aged roughly 6 to 100 years, were included as donors. Each donor gave about 11 milliliters of peripheral blood, drawn into EDTA-treated Vacutainer tubes. PBMCs were isolated by Ficoll-Paque density-gradient centrifugation, with at least 7 million obtained per sample. Trizol reagent was used to extract total RNA from PBMCs, with at least 5 micrograms per sample. For every donor, an aliquot of PBMCs went through flow cytometry to measure the percentages of naive CD45RAhigh/CD27high T cells. The sample is drawn from a study of blood T cells in healthy people across ages (dated by TCRdb to about 2015). Broadly, across the study: In model experiments, roughly one uniquely barcoded TCR beta cDNA molecule per two T cells was captured by template switching. Age-related changes in TCR beta repertoire diversity were measured in the study by deep sequencing normalized with unique cDNA molecular identifiers. The donors were divided into four age groups: young (average around 16 years), middle-aged (around 41), aged (roughly 60) and long-lived (about 90). Donors of different ages were randomly distributed across sequencing lanes to avoid experimental bias. Using the same blood draw, the study looked at two additional independent replicas of 1 million unique cDNA reads for two donors, one aged 18 to 30 and the other aged 80 or older.

Receptor libraries were prepared by 5' RACE. The sequencing machine was an Illumina HiSeq 2500. A second PCR of roughly 7 to 11 cycles was performed with a sample-barcoded 5' primer and a J-beta primer mix. Each TCR beta cDNA molecule received a unique molecular identifier from a template-switch 5' adaptor carrying 12 random nucleotides. Each sample yielded at least 2.5 million CDR3-containing paired-end reads. The Mint cDNA synthesis kit, primed by a TRBC-specific oligonucleotide, was used to synthesize first-strand cDNA from all RNA. Following uracil-DNA glycosylase treatment, all cDNA underwent a first 18-cycle PCR with the universal primers M1SS and BC2_uni_R. In the paper's pipeline: For normalization, 1 million high-quality reads were randomly selected from each sample, with every read carrying a distinct molecular identifier. Reads with shared molecular identifiers were discarded instead of being binned into consensus sequences. MiTCR, with a Q25 quality threshold and the strictest error-elimination algorithm, was used for CDR3 identification, clonotype clustering and error correction. Lower-bound total TCR beta diversity was estimated with a nonparametric unseen species model using Euler transformation. The raw public data were reprocessed by TCRdb itself: fastp quality trimming at Q25, MiXCR clonotype calling, in-frame beta chains only. For every CDR3 protein sequence, its rows merge into one entry that carries the most common genes and DNA. V and J calls and clone size were set by TCRdb, not the authors. This sample gives about 1,400,000 distinct CDR3 sequences in total; 42% of them show up just once. Roughly 8.2% of the sample is taken by the ten largest.

The full study reports these points: Bulk unsorted PBMC profiling prevented conclusive comparison of naive and antigen-experienced compartments. Estimates of total diversity based on one million sequenced T cells were considered lower bounds and underestimates. Because donor CMV infection status was unknown, age-related changes in expanded clonotypes were potentially confounded. Observed TCR beta diversity per million T cells fell roughly linearly with age, and a significant reduction was already apparent by age approximately 41. The percentage of naive T cells measured by flow cytometry correlated strongly with observed TCR beta diversity. Compared with the aged group, more naive CD4+ T cells, fewer expanded clones and increased TCR diversity were shown by the long-lived group, suggesting age selection.

The germline V gene specifies SGDLS as CDR1 and YYNGEE as CDR2. Inclusive of the bounding cysteine and phenylalanine, the CDR3 is 12 residues long. Left in the record is the CDR3 DNA by itself, 36 bases read in frame from the first base. V is cut by 2 bases and J by 6 bases, and the space between the germline ends is 5 bases. The sequence links TRBV9 to TRBJ2-2, with the D gene uncertain. This clonotype originated in a woman aged 18-35 years in good health. Sequencing used blood. The CDR3 has the sequence CASSVRSGELFF. The nucleotide sequence reads as follows: TGTGCCAGCAGCGTCCGCTCCGGGGAGCTGTTTTTT.